A selection of T cell receptor beta chains follows, all from one sample in a study of Ad26.COV2.S vaccination and SARS-CoV-2 variants. Produced via immunoSEQ multiplex PCR; TCRdb's table is partial and in-frame only. The repertoire has 410,000 or so clones, around 92% of them found once; the top ten carry roughly 1.7%. The material sequenced was peripheral blood, taken in a trial of Ad26.COV2.S vaccine versus placebo. These receptors came from a person aged 18-60 years who received the Ad26.COV2.S COVID-19 vaccine or a placebo. Each CDR3 is given with its conserved first and last residue. A D gene is named only where the DNA matches it firmly. Rows may omit the clone size; those that give it use once, few, many or a size class.

TRBD2 | TRBJ2-5 | - | TRBV7-2 | TGTGCCAGCAGCAACATGGGACTAGCCCTGGTGGCCCAGTACTTC | CASSNMGLALVAQYF
TRBD1 | TRBJ1-2 | - | TRBV6-6 | TGTGCCAGCAGTACTGGAGGGGGACAGAACTATGGCTACACCTTC | CASSTGGGQNYGYTF
- | TRBJ2-2 | - | TRBV11-3 | TGTGCCAGCAGCCCACGTAGCGCGGAGAACACCGGGGAGCTGTTTTTT | CASSPRSAENTGELFF
- | TRBJ2-1 | - | TRBV10-3 | TGTGCCATCAGGGGGTCTGGGAGCTCCTACAATGAGCAGTTCTTC | CAIRGSGSSYNEQFF
- | TRBJ1-1 | - | TRBV5-1 | TGCGCCAGCAGCCAGGATGGGGTCTCAGGGACTGAAGCTTTCTTT | CASSQDGVSGTEAFF
- | TRBJ1-5 | - | TRBV30 | TGTGCCTGGAGTGTAGGGCCAGGCTCCCATCAGCCCCAGCATTTT | CAWSVGPGSHQPQHF
TRBD1 | TRBJ2-7 | - | TRBV9 | TGTGCCAGCAGCGTTGGGTCCACAGGGGGTACCTACGAGCAGTACTTC | CASSVGSTGGTYEQYF
TRBD1 | TRBJ1-1 | - | TRBV6-5 | TGTGCCAGCAGTTACGGACAGGGGAACACTGAAGCTTTCTTT | CASSYGQGNTEAFF
- | TRBJ2-5 | - | TRBV2 | TGTGCCAGCAGTGAAAGGACAGTTCTCCAAGAGACCCAGTACTTC | CASSERTVLQETQYF
- | TRBJ1-1 | once | TRBV28 | TGTGCCAGCACCGGACAGATTTCTATGAACACTGAAGCTTTCTTT | CASTGQISMNTEAFF
TRBD1 | TRBJ2-7 | - | TRBV6-5 | TGTGCCAGCAGTCCCGGGACAGGACGTTACGAGCAGTACTTC | CASSPGTGRYEQYF
- | TRBJ1-5 | - | TRBV7-8 | TGTGCCAGCAGCTTAGGGGAACTGCAGCCCCAGCATTTT | CASSLGELQPQHF
TRBD2 | TRBJ2-1 | - | TRBV4-1 | TGCGCCAGCAGGCACCCGGGGGGGACCAATGAGCAGTTCTTC | CASRHPGGTNEQFF
TRBD1 | TRBJ2-7 | - | TRBV28 | TGTGCCAGCAGTCCACTACAGGGGTTGGGGTACGAGCAGTACTTC | CASSPLQGLGYEQYF
TRBD2 | TRBJ2-5 | - | TRBV2 | TGTGCCAGCAGGGGACTAGTAGAGACCCAGTACTTC | CASRGLVETQYF
- | TRBJ2-3 | - | TRBV15 | TGTGCCACCAGCAGCTCTGTGCTACCCACAGATACGCAGTATTTT | CATSSSVLPTDTQYF
TRBD2 | TRBJ2-4 | - | TRBV19 | TGTGCCAGTAGTAACAGCGGGGGAGCGAACATTCAGTACTTC | CASSNSGGANIQYF
- | TRBJ1-2 | - | TRBV7-9 | TGTGCCAGCAGCTTAGACTCCCCGAGCAGGTCAGGTGGCTACACCTTC | CASSLDSPSRSGGYTF
TRBD1 | TRBJ1-3 | - | TRBV4-3 | TGCGCCAGCAGCCAAGAAGGGACAGGGGTTGGAAACACCATATATTTT | CASSQEGTGVGNTIYF
- | TRBJ1-5 | few | TRBV4-1 | TGCGCCAGCAGCCCCCTTGTGGTACAGTCCGGGATGGGGCAGCCCCAGCATTTT | CASSPLVVQSGMGQPQHF
- | TRBJ1-1 | - | TRBV18 | TGTGCCAGCTCACGGATAAGTATGAACACTGAAGCTTTCTTT | CASSRISMNTEAFF
TRBD1 | TRBJ1-6 | - | TRBV27 | TGTGCCAGCAGTGGTTGGGGACAGGGGGCCAGCTCCTATAATTCACCCCTCCACTTT | CASSGWGQGASSYNSPLHF
- | TRBJ2-3 | - | TRBV7-9 | TGTGCCAGCCGTAGTTACCCTGACGGGGGGCCAAGGAGAGATACGCAGTATTTT | CASRSYPDGGPRRDTQYF
- | TRBJ1-5 | - | TRBV18 | TGTGCCAGCTCACCTCTCCGGGATCAGCCCCAGCATTTT | CASSPLRDQPQHF
- | TRBJ2-1 | - | TRBV4-3 | TGCGCCAGCAGCCAAGTCGAGGGGCGGAATGAGCAGTTCTTC | CASSQVEGRNEQFF
- | TRBJ1-5 | - | TRBV12-3/TRBV12-4 | TGTGCCAGCAGTTTGACCAGCAATCAGCCCCAGCATTTT | CASSLTSNQPQHF
- | TRBJ2-3 | - | TRBV10-1 | TGCGCCAGCAGTATTGGTAGCGTAATAGGAGATACGCAGTATTTT | CASSIGSVIGDTQYF